Listed below are T cell receptor beta chains from one sample, sequenced in a study of metastatic and nonmetastatic thyroid tumors. TCRdb used MiXCR to call clones anew from the PCR reads. The table records 12,000 or so clones, roughly a quarter of them present only once. The sequenced sample consisted of blood. The receptor source for this set is a male donor with papillary thyroid cancer or a benign thyroid nodule (not recorded which). Some clones in this sample may be carry-over from other donors' samples. The CDR3 runs from the conserved cysteine through the conserved F or W. A D gene is named only where the DNA matches it firmly. The listing skips clone size in some rows; elsewhere it reads once, few, many or a size class.

abundance,len,v_gene,d_gene,j_gene,CDR3nt,CDR3aa
-,15,TRBV4-3,TRBD2,TRBJ2-7,TGCGCCAGCAGCCAAGGACTAGCGGGAGCCTACGAGCAGTACTTC,CASSQGLAGAYEQYF
-,10,TRBV2,-,TRBJ2-5,TGTGCCAGCAGTAAAGAGACCGCGTACTTC,CASSKETAYF
-,12,TRBV19,-,TRBJ2-2,TGTGCCAGCCTAGGATCACTCGGGGAGCTGTTTTTT,CASLGSLGELFF
many,10,TRBV2,-,TRBJ2-5,TGTGCCAGCAGTAAAGAGACCCAGTACTTC,CASSKETQYF
-,13,TRBV7-9,-,TRBJ2-5,TGTGCCAGCAGCCTAGGCGGAGGAGAGACCCAGTACTTC,CASSLGGGETQYF
-,16,TRBV5-1,TRBD2,TRBJ2-3,TGCGCCAGCAGCCTTAGGACTAGCGGGAGCACAGATACGCAGTATTTT,CASSLRTSGSTDTQYF
-,13,TRBV6-1,-,TRBJ2-5,TGTGCCAGCCAGGGGGGGAGGAGAGAGACCCAGTACTTC,CASQGGRRETQYF
-,12,TRBV10-1,TRBD1,TRBJ2-1,TGCGCCAGCAACACAGGGGGGAATGAGCAGTTCTTC,CASNTGGNEQFF
many,15,TRBV30,-,TRBJ1-4,TGTGCCTGGAGTGCGGGGCCTGGGGTTAATGAAAAACTGTTTTTT,CAWSAGPGVNEKLFF
-,16,TRBV10-3,TRBD1,TRBJ2-7,TGTGCCATCAGTGCCCCGACAGGGGGCAGCTCCTACGAGCAGTACTTC,CAISAPTGGSSYEQYF
-,13,TRBV4-2,-,TRBJ1-2,TGTGCCAGCAGCCAAGGGCTGGGCCATGGCTACACCTTC,CASSQGLGHGYTF
medium-sized,14,TRBV19,-,TRBJ1-3,TGTGCCAGTAGTATAGGAGGGCATGGAAACACCATATATTTT,CASSIGGHGNTIYF
few,14,TRBV6-5,TRBD1,TRBJ2-7,TGTGCCAGCAGTTTCCGGGACAGGGGATACGAGCAGTACTTC,CASSFRDRGYEQYF
few,11,TRBV28,-,TRBJ1-1,TGTGCCAGCAGCGAGACAGTAGAAGCTTTCTTT,CASSETVEAFF
-,17,TRBV5-1,TRBD1,TRBJ2-2,TGCGCCAGCAGCGGACCACACCCCACAGGGGACACCGGGGAGCTGTTTTTT,CASSGPHPTGDTGELFF
-,14,TRBV4-1,-,TRBJ2-2,TGCGCCAGCAGCCAGGAGGAGAACACCGGGGAGCTGTTTTTT,CASSQEENTGELFF
-,12,TRBV12-3/TRBV12-4,-,TRBJ1-6,TGTGCCAGCAGCTCGGGGAATTCACCCCTCCACTTT,CASSSGNSPLHF
few,14,TRBV2,TRBD1,TRBJ2-5,TGTGCCAGCAGAGCCGGACAGGGATTAGAGACCCAGTACTTC,CASRAGQGLETQYF
-,14,TRBV6-1,TRBD2,TRBJ2-1,TGTGCCAGCAGTCGGCGGGAGGTTGACAGTGAGCAGTTCTTC,CASSRREVDSEQFF
-,16,TRBV28,-,TRBJ1-1,TGTGCCAGCAGTTTGGGGGGATATGACAGCGGTACTGAAGCTTTCTTT,CASSLGGYDSGTEAFF
once,13,TRBV20-1,-,TRBJ2-2,TGCAGTGCTAGTTCCACTGGCACCGGGGAGCTGTTTTTT,CSASSTGTGELFF
-,14,TRBV11-2,TRBD1,TRBJ2-7,TGTGCCAGCAGCCCCGGACAGGGACCCTACGAGCAGTACTTC,CASSPGQGPYEQYF
-,16,TRBV25-1,-,TRBJ2-7,TGTGCCAGCAGTGACTCCAGCTGTAGGCTTGGCTACGAGCAGTACTTC,CASSDSSCRLGYEQYF
-,14,TRBV15,-,TRBJ1-5,TGTGCCACCAGCAGGTCATCCGCTAATCAGCCCCAGCATTTT,CATSRSSANQPQHF
few,14,TRBV28,-,TRBJ1-5,TGTGCCAGCTCACCCTCACGAGCCGGCCAGCCCCAGCATTTT,CASSPSRAGQPQHF
many,12,TRBV7-9,-,TRBJ2-7,TGTGCCAGCAGCTTAGGGTTCTACGAGCAGTACTTC,CASSLGFYEQYF
many,15,TRBV20-1,TRBD1,TRBJ1-6,TGCAGTGCTAGAGATCGGACAGGGTCAAATTCACCCCTCCACTTT,CSARDRTGSNSPLHF
-,16,TRBV4-1,-,TRBJ1-2,TGCGCCAGCAGCCAAGGGCGGGGCAGGGGCTCATCCGGCTACACCTTC,CASSQGRGRGSSGYTF
medium-sized,15,TRBV7-2,TRBD1,TRBJ1-6,TGTGCCAGCAGCTTAGGGGACAGGAGGAATTCACCCCTCCACTTT,CASSLGDRRNSPLHF
few,15,TRBV6-4,-,TRBJ2-1,TGTGCCAGCAGTCGGGACGGGAGCCCCTACAATGAGCAGTTCTTC,CASSRDGSPYNEQFF
few,14,TRBV12-3/TRBV12-4,TRBD2,TRBJ2-7,TGTGCCAGCAGTTTAACGGGACTAGTAAACGAGCAGTACTTC,CASSLTGLVNEQYF
few,16,TRBV6-1,TRBD1,TRBJ2-7,TGTGCCAGCAGTGAAAAAGGGACAGGGGCCCTGGGGGAGCAGTACTTC,CASSEKGTGALGEQYF
-,13,TRBV7-6,-,TRBJ2-3,TGTGCCAGCAGCTTAGGAGCCCCAGATACGCAGTATTTT,CASSLGAPDTQYF
many,15,TRBV7-9,TRBD1,TRBJ2-2,TGTGCCAGCCGGCCCGGGACAGCGAACACCGGGGAGCTGTTTTTT,CASRPGTANTGELFF
few,12,TRBV6-9,-,TRBJ2-6,TGTGCCAGCAGTTTGAGGGCCAACGTCCTGACTTTC,CASSLRANVLTF
-,17,TRBV28,TRBD2,TRBJ2-5,TGTGCCAGCAGCTCAGGGAGGGCTAGCGGGAAGCAAGAGACCCAGTACTTC,CASSSGRASGKQETQYF